Listed here are 19 T cell receptor beta chains from one sample, sequenced in a study of breast tumors, draining lymph nodes, adjacent tissues. From the multiplex PCR reads, TCRdb called clonotypes with MiXCR, one entry per CDR3 protein. The repertoire holds about 230,000 distinct CDR3 sequences, less than 40% seen once, with 1.4% in the top ten. Samples came from axillary lymph nodes draining the breast cancer. The sequencing sample was made of axillary lymph node tissue. Receptors originate from a female donor with breast cancer. Some clones in this sample may be carry-over from other donors' samples.

Here the CDR3 reads CASRTGRVTEAFF. As DNA, the CDR3 is TGTGCCAGCAGAACAGGGAGGGTCACTGAAGCTTTCTTT. V gene TRBV6-5 combines with J gene TRBJ1-1; D is perhaps TRBD1 (6 bases). Germline V gene sequence: CDR1 MNHEY, CDR2 SVGAGI. There are 13 residues in the CDR3. V lost 6 bases to trimming and J lost 4 bases, with 12 bases between them.

Concerning this clonotype: A clone one base away is much larger, so this may be a read error. V gene TRBV7-2 combines with J gene TRBJ1-2; D is perhaps TRBD1 (5 bases). Germline V gene data show CDR1 as SGHTA and CDR2 as FQGNSA. This CDR3 has 13 residues. The CDR3 is CASGLSGGYGYTF. CDR3 bases: TGTGCCAGCGGCTTGTCCGGGGGATATGGCTACACCTTC.

The V and J genes are TRBV24-1 and TRBJ2-3; TRBD1 matches 10 bases. Germline CDR1 and CDR2: KGHDR and SFDVKD. There are 18 residues in the CDR3. Trimming removed 2 bases from V and 2 bases from J; junction bases left unmatched: 9. The CDR3 sequence is CATSDSGGQGKSTDTQYF. The CDR3 region has the DNA TGTGCCACCAGTGATTCTGGGGGACAGGGGAAATCCACAGATACGCAGTATTTT.

This clonotype was seen ten or more times. This chain connects TRBV11-2 to TRBJ2-7; the D is unclear. V was clipped by 4 bases and J by 0 bases, with 4 bases between them. There are 12 residues in the CDR3. Germline V lookup: CDR1 SGHAT, CDR2 FQNNGV. The CDR3 DNA is TGTGCCAGCAGCTCCAGCTCCTACGAGCAGTACTTC. Protein product: CASSSSSYEQYF.

V gene TRBV6-5 combines with J gene TRBJ2-3; D possibly corresponds to TRBD2 (6 bases). Germline CDR1 MNHEY, CDR2 SVGAGI. The V end lost 0 bases, the J end lost 3 bases, and 13 bases lay between the germline ends. This CDR3 is 16 amino acids long. Here the CDR3 DNA reads TGTGCCAGCAGTTACTCGACGGCGGGAATGACAGATACGCAGTATTTT. Its translation is CASSYSTAGMTDTQYF.

There are many counts of this clonotype. The rearrangement joins TRBV3-1 to TRBJ2-1; no clear D gene. The CDR3 runs 13 residues. Germline V gene data show CDR1 as LGHDT and CDR2 as YNNKEL (reference sequence). V was cut by 2 bases and J by 7 bases, with 9 bases left in between. The CDR3 protein is CASSQLVGNEQFF. DNA of the CDR3: TGTGCCAGCAGCCAACTGGTGGGGAATGAGCAGTTCTTC.

This clonotype was seen many times. The chain carries TRBV30 and TRBJ1-6; 7 bases line up with TRBD1. The J segment lost 5 bases and the V segment lost 7 bases, leaving 2 bases of the junction unmatched. The germline V gene encodes CDR1 GTSNPN and CDR2 SVGIG (reference sequence). There are 12 residues in the CDR3. CDR3 DNA: TGTGCCTTCGACAGGGATAATTCACCCCTCCACTTT. As protein: CAFDRDNSPLHF.

This clonotype was found many times. The chain has TRBV20-1 and TRBJ1-5, with TRBD1 matching 7 bases. The germline gives CDR1 DFQATT, CDR2 SNEGSKA (reference sequence). The ends lost 3 bases at V and 4 bases at J; junction bases unmatched: 9. The CDR3 covers 15 residues. In nucleotides, the CDR3 is TGCAGTGCTAGTAGCTCAGGACAGGTGAATCAGCCCCAGCATTTT. Its translation: CSASSSGQVNQPQHF.

This clonotype was counted at least ten times. This sequence joins TRBV19 and TRBJ1-2, with TRBD1 matching over 9 bases. CDR1 and CDR2 (germline): LNHDA, SQIVND (reference sequence). The J segment lost 8 bases and the V segment lost 3 bases, leaving 7 bases of the junction unmatched. CDR3 length: 14 residues. The CDR3 DNA follows: TGTGCCAGTAGTATGGGACAGGGACTATGGGGCTACACCTTC. As protein: CASSMGQGLWGYTF.

In regard to this clonotype: This could be a read error, since a much larger clone is one nucleotide away. The genes are TRBV5-8 and TRBJ2-5; 9 bases match TRBD1. This CDR3 contains 13 residues. J gave up 4 bases and V 4 bases, and 2 bases lay outside the gene matches. Germline CDR1 and CDR2: SGHTS and YDEGEE. The CDR3 nucleotides read TGTGCCAGCAGCGGGACAGGGCCAGAGACCCAGTACTTC. Amino acid sequence: CASSGTGPETQYF.

This clonotype has at least ten counts. The chain has TRBV5-6 and TRBJ2-1; 12 positions agree with TRBD2. The CDR3 has 18 amino acids. With 4 bases clipped from V and 8 bases from J, the junction kept 16 bases outside the gene matches. Germline CDR1 and CDR2: SGHDT and YYEEEE. The CDR3 bases are TGTGCCAGCAGCGGTACAGGACTAGCGGGGCGGGGGATACATGAGCAGTTCTTC. Its translation is CASSGTGLAGRGIHEQFF.

Many counts were recorded for this clonotype. DNA of the CDR3: TGCAGCGTTGGGGGATCCTACTATGGCTACACCTTC. Protein: CSVGGSYYGYTF. This chain uses TRBV29-1 with TRBJ1-2; D uncertain. Trimming stripped 4 bases from V and 3 bases from J, with 9 bases between. The CDR3 contains 12 residues. CDR1 is SQVTM, CDR2 ANQGSEA, per germline. Looking up the rest from reference TRBV29-1 and TRBJ1-2 gives the full variable domain: SAVISQKPSRDICQRGTSLTIQCQVDSQVTMMFWYRQQPGQSLTLIATANQGSEATYESGFVIDKFPISRPNLTFSTLTVSNMSPEDSSIYLCSVGGSYYGYTFGSGTRLTVV.

V is TRBV7-2 and J is TRBJ2-5; 9 positions match TRBD2. The CDR3 loop spans 14 amino acids. After removal of 3 bases from V and 4 bases from J, the junction contained 3 bases not matched to a gene. CDR1 SGHTA and CDR2 FQGNSA come from the germline V gene. CDR3 region: CASSLSAGGETQYF. CDR3 nucleotides: TGTGCCAGCAGCTTGTCAGCGGGAGGAGAGACCCAGTACTTC. The variable domain in full, with the rest retrieved from reference TRBV7-2 and TRBJ2-5, is GAGVSQSPSNKVTEKGKDVELRCDPISGHTALYWYRQSLGQGLEFLIYFQGNSAPDKSGLPSDRFSAERTGGSVSTLTIQRTQQEDSAVYLCASSLSAGGETQYFGPGTRLLVL.

This clonotype was seen many times. J is TRBJ2-1 and V is TRBV12-3 or TRBV12-4, with unresolved D. The CDR3 totals 13 residues. Trimming took 3 bases from V and 5 from J, leaving 8 bases between them. This CDR3 reads CASSFTPNNEQFF. In nucleotides, the CDR3 is TGTGCCAGCAGTTTCACCCCTAACAATGAGCAGTTCTTC.

There are many counts of this clonotype. The gene calls are TRBV5-1 and TRBJ2-7, with D tentatively TRBD1 (6 bases). This CDR3 is built from 15 residues. V was pared by 4 bases and J by 6 bases, with 20 bases between. CDR1 and CDR2 (germline): SGHRS, YFSETQ. CDR3 bases: TGCGCCAGCAGCCAGACGACGGACAGTGGGTCCGAGCAGTACTTC. Residues: CASSQTTDSGSEQYF. The complete variable domain, with remaining parts taken from reference TRBV5-1 and TRBJ2-7, reads KAGVTQTPRYLIKTRGQQVTLSCSPISGHRSVSWYQQTPGQGLQFLFEYFSETQRNKGNFPGRFSGRQFSNSRSEMNVSTLELGDSALYLCASSQTTDSGSEQYFGPGTRLTVT.

This clonotype was observed many times. The chain has TRBV19 and TRBJ1-2, with D uncertain. Germline-derived CDR1 and CDR2 are LNHDA and SQIVND (reference sequence). Trimming cost V 3 bases and J 4 bases, with 12 bases left between them. CDR3 length equals 14 residues. In DNA, the CDR3 is TGTGCCAGTAGTATTAGCCGGACGTCCTATGGCTACACCTTC. It codes for CASSISRTSYGYTF. The whole variable domain, remainder taken from reference TRBV19 and TRBJ1-2, is DGGITQSPKYLFRKEGQNVTLSCEQNLNHDAMYWYRQDPGQGLRLIYYSQIVNDFQKGDIAEGYSVSREKKESFPLTVTSAQKNPTAFYLCASSISRTSYGYTFGSGTRLTVV.

This clonotype came up many times. The chain recombines TRBV6-2 or TRBV6-3 with TRBJ2-7; 8 bases agree with TRBD1. Trimming took 6 bases from V and 8 from J; bases not matched to a gene: 24. Germline CDR1 and CDR2: MNHEY and SVGEGT. The CDR3 consists of 18 residues. The CDR3 is CASRLRRTGGPNGAQQYF. In DNA, the CDR3 is TGTGCCAGCAGACTTCGCCGTACAGGGGGGCCTAATGGCGCTCAGCAGTACTTC.

Points on this clonotype: A read error may be the cause here, since a much bigger clone is one base away. The V and J genes are TRBV3-1 and TRBJ2-1; no definite D call. The J call is in doubt because the DNA end fits TRBJ2-7 better. Germline V gene lookup returns CDR1 LGHDT and CDR2 YNNKEL (reference sequence). This CDR3 has 13 residues. CDR3: CASSPLDGAQQYF. The CDR3 DNA is TGTGCCAGCAGCCCTTTAGACGGCGCTCAGCAGTACTTC.

The table lists this clonotype with many counts. This chain uses TRBV7-8 with TRBJ2-7; TRBD2 aligns across 14 bases. The trim removed 4 bases at V and 4 bases at J, leaving 6 bases unmatched. The CDR3 length is 16 residues. Germline V gives CDR1 SGHVS, CDR2 FQNEAQ. The DNA for the CDR3 is TGTGCCAGCAGCTCCGACGGGACTAGCGGGAGTTACGAGCAGTACTTC. Protein sequence: CASSSDGTSGSYEQYF. The entire variable domain, with the rest obtained from reference TRBV7-8 and TRBJ2-7, is as follows: GAGVSQSPRYKVAKRGQDVALRCDPISGHVSLFWYQQALGQGPEFLTYFQNEAQLDKSGLPSDRFFAERPEGSVSTLKIQRTQQEDSAVYLCASSSDGTSGSYEQYFGPGTRLTVT.